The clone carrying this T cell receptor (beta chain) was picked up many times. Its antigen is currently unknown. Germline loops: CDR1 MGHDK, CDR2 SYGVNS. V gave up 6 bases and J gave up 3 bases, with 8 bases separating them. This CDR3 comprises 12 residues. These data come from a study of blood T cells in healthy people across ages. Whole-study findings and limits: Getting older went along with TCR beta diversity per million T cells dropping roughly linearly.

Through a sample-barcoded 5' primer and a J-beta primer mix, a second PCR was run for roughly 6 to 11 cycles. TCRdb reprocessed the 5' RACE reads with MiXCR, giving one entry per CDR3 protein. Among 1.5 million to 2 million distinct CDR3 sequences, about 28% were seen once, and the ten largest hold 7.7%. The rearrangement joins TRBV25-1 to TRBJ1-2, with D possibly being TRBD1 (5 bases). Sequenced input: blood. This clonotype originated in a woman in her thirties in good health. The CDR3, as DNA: TGTGCCAGCAGCGGGACCTACTATGGCTACACCTTC. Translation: CASSGTYYGYTF.